A single sample gave rise to the 13 T cell receptor beta chains below, sequenced in a study of blood T cell repertoires in COVID-19. Generated by immunoSEQ multiplex PCR, the TCRdb table keeps only in-frame clones and is missing some. The sample has 330,000 or so clones; roughly 87% are singletons. The material sequenced was PBMCs or T cells enriched from blood (not recorded which). Source of these receptors: a woman aged 25 to 39 who had recovered from COVID-19.

The genes are TRBV18 and TRBJ2-7, with D tentatively TRBD1 (7 bases). V gave up 0 bases and J gave up 1 base, with 13 bases separating them. CDR3 length equals 16 residues. The germline V gene encodes CDR1 KGHSH and CDR2 LQKENI. The CDR3 reads CASSPPGRGASYEQYF. CDR3 nucleotides: TGTGCCAGCTCACCACCGGGCAGGGGGGCATCCTACGAGCAGTACTTC.

This clone was seen a single time. J is TRBJ2-1 and V is TRBV6-1, with 9 bases identical to TRBD2. The germline V gene has CDR1 MNHNS and CDR2 SASEGT. With V trimmed by 4 bases and J by 4 bases, 8 bases remained unmatched. The CDR3 sequence is 16 residues long. CDR3 amino acids: CASSGGAGGAYNEQFF. DNA of the CDR3: TGTGCCAGCAGTGGAGGGGCGGGAGGGGCATACAATGAGCAGTTCTTC.

The rearrangement uses TRBV5-1 and TRBJ1-2; D uncertain. CDR3 length: 15 amino acids. Trimming took off 1 base at V and 1 base at J, with 11 bases between the two ends. In germline, CDR1 is SGHRS, CDR2 YFSETQ. CDR3 bases: TGCGCCAGCAGCTTGAGCACAGACGTTAACTATGGCTACACCTTC. Translation: CASSLSTDVNYGYTF.

This clone has just a few counts. The chain combines TRBV7-9 with TRBJ2-6; TRBD1 is a possible D gene (5 bases). Germline CDR1 is SEHNR and CDR2 is FQNEAQ (reference sequence). The CDR3 consists of 17 residues. Trimming stripped 5 bases from V and 0 bases from J, with 14 bases between. The CDR3 loop is CASSILFGASGANVLTF. CDR3 nucleotide sequence: TGTGCCAGCAGCATCCTTTTTGGGGCCTCTGGGGCCAACGTCCTGACTTTC.

The J gene is TRBJ1-1, the V gene TRBV19; 7 bases align to TRBD1. This CDR3 has 12 amino acids. With V trimmed by 6 bases and J by 8 bases, 6 bases remained unmatched. Germline values: CDR1 LNHDA, CDR2 SQIVND (reference sequence). The CDR3 reads CASRTGTAEAFF. As DNA, the CDR3 is TGTGCCAGTAGGACAGGGACAGCCGAAGCTTTCTTT. The full variable domain, in which reference TRBV19 and TRBJ1-1 provide the parts outside the CDR3, is DGGITQSPKYLFRKEGQNVTLSCEQNLNHDAMYWYRQDPGQGLRLIYYSQIVNDFQKGDIAEGYSVSREKKESFPLTVTSAQKNPTAFYLCASRTGTAEAFFGQGTRLTVV.

V gene TRBV9 combines with J gene TRBJ1-2, with D perhaps matching TRBD1 (5 bases). V was trimmed by 0 bases and J by 0 bases, leaving 12 bases between them. CDR1 is SGDLS, CDR2 YYNGEE, per germline. This CDR3 is built from 16 residues. This CDR3 reads CASSVGGRGANYGYTF. The CDR3 DNA follows: TGTGCCAGCAGCGTAGGAGGACGGGGGGCTAACTATGGCTACACCTTC.

The rearrangement uses TRBV28 and TRBJ1-2, with 8 bases aligning to TRBD1. CDR1 is MDHEN, CDR2 SYDVKM, per germline. J lost 8 bases, V lost 4 bases, and 9 bases had no gene match. The CDR3 sequence is 14 residues long. CDR3 sequence: CASSSPRGLGGYTF. As DNA, the CDR3 is TGTGCCAGCAGTTCCCCCAGGGGGCTCGGGGGCTACACCTTC.

The chain employs TRBV19 and TRBJ1-5, with D maybe TRBD1 (5 bases). Trimming removed 1 base from V and 5 bases from J, with 6 bases in between. This CDR3 is built from 13 residues. CDR1 and CDR2 (germline): LNHDA, SQIVND (reference sequence). Written as DNA, the CDR3 is TGTGCCAGTAGTATAGGACAGTATCAGCCCCAGCATTTT. Translated, it gives CASSIGQYQPQHF.

The chain recombines TRBV5-4 with TRBJ1-2; 9 nucleotides agree with TRBD1. The CDR3 runs 14 residues. Germline V gene lookup returns CDR1 SGHNT and CDR2 YYREEE (reference sequence). J lost 4 bases, V lost 3 bases, and 4 bases had no gene match. CDR3 sequence reads: CASSSRTGAYGYTF. CDR3 coding DNA: TGTGCCAGCAGCTCCCGGACAGGGGCCTATGGCTACACCTTC.

This rearrangement joins TRBV5-1 to TRBJ2-3; 11 bases are shared with TRBD2. The CDR3 loop spans 17 amino acids. CDR1 SGHRS and CDR2 YFSETQ come from the germline V gene. V shed 3 bases and J 4 bases; nucleotides not matched to a gene: 10. CDR3 amino acids: CASSSSLAGGQADTQYF. CDR3 bases: TGCGCCAGCAGCTCCTCTCTAGCGGGGGGACAAGCAGATACGCAGTATTTT.

This chain connects TRBV3-1 (or the pseudogene TRBV3-2) to TRBJ1-6; possible D gene TRBD1, 6 bases. The CDR3 length is 14 residues. V was shortened by 4 bases and J by 4 bases, with 8 bases between the two germline ends. Germline V CDR1 and CDR2: LGHDT, YNNKEL (reference sequence). The CDR3 bases are TGTGCCAGCAGCCTGGGACATTATAATTCACCCCTCCACTTT. Translation gives CASSLGHYNSPLHF.

The chain recombines TRBV2 with TRBJ1-3, with 7 bases matching TRBD1. Per germline, CDR1 SNHLY and CDR2 FYNNEI. V dropped 2 bases and J dropped 2; count of bases not matched to a gene: 0. This CDR3 spans 14 amino acids. The DNA for the CDR3 is TGTGCCAGCAGTGAACAGGGGGCTGGAAACACCATATATTTT. Its protein product is CASSEQGAGNTIYF. Based on the CDR3 plus reference TRBV2 and TRBJ1-3, the full variable domain is EPEVTQTPSHQVTQMGQEVILRCVPISNHLYFYWYRQILGQKVEFLVSFYNNEISEKSEIFDDQFSVERPDGSNFTLKIRSTKLEDSAMYFCASSEQGAGNTIYFGEGSWLTVV.

The chain recombines TRBV24-1 with TRBJ2-3; D gene ambiguous. The CDR3 sequence is 14 residues long. Germline V lookup: CDR1 KGHDR, CDR2 SFDVKD. Trimming took off 2 bases at V and 1 base at J, with 6 bases between the two ends. CDR3 nucleotide sequence: TGTGCCACCAGTGATTCAGAACGCACAGATACGCAGTATTTT. Its translation is CATSDSERTDTQYF.